Below, 26 T cell receptor beta chains from the same sample are listed, as sequenced in a study of blood T cell repertoires in COVID-19. Measured with immunoSEQ multiplex PCR; TCRdb has only the in-frame clones, and not every one. The sample contains approximately 300,000 clones, around 90% of which appear only once. Sequenced material: PBMCs or T cells enriched from blood (not recorded which). The receptors here all came from a man aged 60 to 75 who had recovered from COVID-19.

V and J are TRBV6-5 and TRBJ2-3; tentative D call: TRBD1 (5 bases). The CDR3 sequence is 14 residues long. Germline lookup yields CDR1 MNHEY and CDR2 SVGAGI. The V and J ends lost 11 bases and 4 bases respectively, with 19 bases between them. CDR3 sequence reads: CAGKSGPSADTQYF. DNA of the CDR3: TGTGCCGGCAAATCAGGGCCGTCGGCAGATACGCAGTATTTT.

The rearrangement uses TRBV15 and TRBJ1-2, with 7 bases fitting TRBD1. CDR1 LNHNV and CDR2 YYDKDF come from the germline V gene (reference sequence). V shed 1 base and J 4 bases; nucleotides not matched to a gene: 12. The CDR3 covers 17 residues. In DNA form, the CDR3 reads TGTGCCACCAGCAGAGGACAGGGCGGAGGTGGTGGCTATGGCTACACCTTC. Translating gives CATSRGQGGGGGYGYTF.

This clone was found once. The V call is TRBV5-8, the J call TRBJ2-5; 12 positions match TRBD2. The V segment lost 5 bases and the J segment 4 bases; nucleotides outside the gene matches: 15. The CDR3 covers 18 residues. Looked up from germline, CDR1 is SGHTS and CDR2 is YDEGEE. The CDR3 DNA reads as TGTGCCAGCAGACCCAGACGACTAGCGGGAGCATCTGGAGAGACCCAGTACTTC. Its translation is CASRPRRLAGASGETQYF.

V usage is TRBV19 and J usage is TRBJ2-2; D is possibly TRBD1 (6 bases). CDR1 and CDR2 (germline): LNHDA, SQIVND (reference sequence). Trimming stripped 5 bases from V and 2 bases from J, with 21 bases between. The CDR3 totals 18 residues. As DNA, the CDR3 is TGTGCCAGTAGTTCCCCGGGACATCTACTCTCAAACACCGGGGAGCTGTTTTTT. This encodes CASSSPGHLLSNTGELFF.

The chain joins TRBV7-9 to TRBJ1-5; 7 nucleotides line up with TRBD1. After removal of 5 bases from V and 5 bases from J, the junction contained 9 bases not matched to a gene. Germline CDR1 and CDR2: SEHNR and FQNEAQ (reference sequence). This CDR3 comprises 15 residues. CDR3 sequence reads: CASSPDRLGDQPQHF. The CDR3 bases are TGTGCCAGCAGCCCGGACAGGTTGGGCGATCAGCCCCAGCATTTT.

The chain combines TRBV5-1 with TRBJ2-1; 12 nucleotides agree with TRBD2. Germline V gives CDR1 SGHRS, CDR2 YFSETQ. This CDR3 region has 17 residues. V trimming: 1 base; J trimming: 8 bases; junction bases outside the gene matches: 10. The CDR3 sequence: CASSLSLAGGSVDEQFF. The CDR3 bases are TGCGCCAGCAGCTTGTCCCTAGCGGGAGGGTCGGTCGATGAGCAGTTCTTC. Filled out from reference TRBV5-1 and TRBJ2-1, the complete variable domain reads KAGVTQTPRYLIKTRGQQVTLSCSPISGHRSVSWYQQTPGQGLQFLFEYFSETQRNKGNFPGRFSGRQFSNSRSEMNVSTLELGDSALYLCASSLSLAGGSVDEQFFGPGTRLTVL.

In its sample, this clone was seen once. This chain links TRBV6-2 or TRBV6-3 with TRBJ2-7, with D tentatively TRBD1 (6 bases). V lost 7 bases and J lost 4, with 23 bases in between. The CDR3 sequence is 16 residues long. In germline, CDR1 is MNHEY, CDR2 SVGEGT. The CDR3 spells CASTPPGHPDRYEQYF. CDR3 coding DNA: TGTGCCAGCACCCCCCCGGGACATCCTGATAGGTACGAGCAGTACTTC.

The CDR3 sequence: CASSLCREGCEQFF. The CDR3 nucleotides are TGTGCCAGCAGCTTATGTCGGGAGGGTTGTGAGCAGTTCTTC. V gene TRBV7-3 combines with J gene TRBJ2-1, with TRBD2 matching 8 bases. Germline V gives CDR1 SGHTA, CDR2 FQGTGA. With 2 bases clipped from V and 9 bases from J, the junction kept 6 bases outside the gene matches. The CDR3 extends over 14 amino acids.

The chain carries TRBV30 and TRBJ2-1; the match to TRBD2 covers 7 bases. The CDR3 sequence is 14 residues long. After removal of 3 bases from V and 7 bases from J, the junction contained 9 bases not matched to a gene. Germline CDR1 is GTSNPN and CDR2 is SVGIG (reference sequence). CDR3: CAWSSGLNRNEQFF. For the CDR3, the DNA is TGTGCCTGGAGCTCGGGACTAAATAGGAATGAGCAGTTCTTC.

The genes are TRBV4-2 and TRBJ2-7; TRBD1 is a possible D gene (6 bases). Germline V CDR1 and CDR2: LGHNA, YNFKEQ. This CDR3 is built from 14 residues. Deletions cut 4 bases from V and 4 bases from J, with 14 bases between. The CDR3, as DNA: TGTGCCAGCAGCCCGGACAGACCGCCTTACGAGCAGTACTTC. Translating it yields CASSPDRPPYEQYF.

This chain uses TRBV5-1 with TRBJ2-2; D remains ambiguous. The V gene lost 0 bases and the J gene lost 0 bases, with 6 bases spanning the gap. The germline CDR1 and CDR2 sequences are SGHRS and YFSETQ. The CDR3 has 15 amino acids. The CDR3 nucleotides read TGCGCCAGCAGCTTGGATCGCGCGAACACCGGGGAGCTGTTTTTT. Translating it yields CASSLDRANTGELFF. Drawing the rest from reference TRBV5-1 and TRBJ2-2, the complete variable domain is KAGVTQTPRYLIKTRGQQVTLSCSPISGHRSVSWYQQTPGQGLQFLFEYFSETQRNKGNFPGRFSGRQFSNSRSEMNVSTLELGDSALYLCASSLDRANTGELFFGEGSRLTVL.

J is TRBJ2-6 and V is TRBV29-1; D gene ambiguous. This CDR3 spans 15 amino acids. The V end lost 4 bases, the J end lost 0 bases, and 10 bases lay between the germline ends. Germline CDR1 reads SQVTM; CDR2 reads ANQGSEA. CDR3 coding DNA: TGCAGCGTTGGTGTCAGAAGCTCTGGGGCCAACGTCCTGACTTTC. This codes for CSVGVRSSGANVLTF.

V usage is TRBV7-2 and J usage is TRBJ2-3; 11 bases align to TRBD2. The germline V gene encodes CDR1 SGHTA and CDR2 FQGNSA. The CDR3 contains 16 residues. V lost 2 bases and J lost 4; bases outside the gene matches: 5. CDR3 protein: CASSLIGTSGSDTQYF. For the CDR3, the DNA is TGTGCCAGCAGCTTAATTGGGACTAGCGGTTCAGATACGCAGTATTTT.

The chain has TRBV5-5 and TRBJ2-7; D may be TRBD2 (6 bases). V was cut by 0 bases and J by 1 base, with 8 bases left in between. The CDR3 spans 14 residues. Germline V gene data show CDR1 as SGHKS and CDR2 as YYEKEE (reference sequence). CDR3 amino acids: CASSLGGRSYEQYF. DNA of the CDR3: TGTGCCAGCAGCTTGGGGGGGAGGTCCTACGAGCAGTACTTC. The variable domain in full, with the rest retrieved from reference TRBV5-5 and TRBJ2-7, is DAGVTQSPTHLIKTRGQQVTLRCSPISGHKSVSWYQQVLGQGPQFIFQYYEKEERGRGNFPDRFSARQFPNYSSELNVNALLLGDSALYLCASSLGGRSYEQYFGPGTRLTVT.

This rearrangement joins TRBV4-1 to TRBJ2-2, with 11 bases that match TRBD2. Germline CDR1 reads MGHRA; CDR2 reads YSYEKL. The J segment lost 1 base and the V segment lost 3 bases, leaving 7 bases of the junction unmatched. This CDR3 comprises 18 residues. CDR3 nucleotide sequence: TGCGCCAGCAGCCATCCTCCCGGGACTAGCGGGAACACCGGGGAGCTGTTTTTT. This codes for CASSHPPGTSGNTGELFF.

The chain uses TRBV18 and TRBJ2-1, with 7 bases fitting TRBD1. J gave up 3 bases and V 5 bases, and 10 bases lay outside the gene matches. Germline V CDR1 and CDR2: KGHSH, LQKENI. The CDR3 sequence is 16 residues long. CDR3 residues: CASSALTGNNYNEQFF. The DNA of the CDR3 is TGTGCCAGCTCAGCCTTGACAGGGAACAACTACAATGAGCAGTTCTTC.

The V and J genes are TRBV7-3 and TRBJ2-3, with 8 nucleotides matching TRBD1. The junction had 5 bases not matched to a gene; V was cut back by 0 bases and J by 6 bases. The CDR3 is made up of 15 amino acids. CDR1 and CDR2 from the germline V gene are SGHTA and FQGTGA. The CDR3 loop is CASSLTSPGGDTQYF. The CDR3 region has the DNA TGTGCCAGCAGCTTAACCTCCCCAGGGGGCGATACGCAGTATTTT. The whole variable domain, remainder taken from reference TRBV7-3 and TRBJ2-3, is GAGVSQTPSNKVTEKGKYVELRCDPISGHTALYWYRQSLGQGPEFLIYFQGTGAADDSGLPNDRFFAVRPEGSVSTLKIQRTERGDSAVYLCASSLTSPGGDTQYFGPGTRLTVL.

The chain couples TRBV3-1 (or the pseudogene TRBV3-2) to TRBJ1-6, with D possibly TRBD1 on 6 matching bases. CDR3 length: 15 residues. Trimming took off 4 bases at V and 9 bases at J, with 16 bases between the two ends. CDR1 is LGHDT and CDR2 is YNNKEL in the germline V gene (reference sequence). The CDR3 region has the DNA TGTGCCAGCAGCCCAGCGACAGGATCGGGTTCACCCCTCCACTTT. Protein product: CASSPATGSGSPLHF.

The chain joins TRBV5-1 to TRBJ1-2; D possibly corresponds to TRBD1 (6 bases). Germline V gives CDR1 SGHRS, CDR2 YFSETQ. V was pared by 2 bases and J by 5 bases, with 13 bases between. The CDR3 has 14 amino acids. The CDR3 sequence is CASSLTGSGYGYTF. CDR3 sequence (DNA): TGCGCCAGCAGCTTAACAGGGAGTGGTTATGGCTACACCTTC.

The V and J genes are TRBV29-1 and TRBJ2-2; perhaps TRBD1 as D (6 bases). The V and J ends lost 4 bases and 1 base respectively, with 10 bases between them. Germline CDR1 reads SQVTM; CDR2 reads ANQGSEA. This CDR3 has 14 amino acids. The CDR3 sequence is CSVVDSVNTGELFF. CDR3 nucleotide sequence: TGCAGCGTTGTGGACAGCGTGAACACCGGGGAGCTGTTTTTT.

The gene calls are TRBV5-1 and TRBJ2-7; TRBD2 is a possible D gene (5 bases). The CDR3 sequence is 13 residues long. V was pared by 5 bases and J by 0 bases, with 9 bases between. CDR1 is SGHRS, CDR2 YFSETQ, per germline. The CDR3 bases are TGCGCCAGCAGACCGGACTTCTCCTACGAGCAGTACTTC. It specifies CASRPDFSYEQYF.

This rearrangement joins TRBV29-1 to TRBJ1-2, with D maybe TRBD1 (5 bases). This CDR3 spans 14 amino acids. V was shortened by 3 bases and J by 7 bases, with 18 bases between the two germline ends. CDR1 is SQVTM, CDR2 ANQGSEA, per germline. The CDR3 sequence: CSVDRGTSMGGYTF. The DNA of the CDR3 is TGCAGCGTTGATAGAGGGACTTCTATGGGTGGCTACACCTTC.

The genes are TRBV10-1 and TRBJ2-2, with D possibly being TRBD2 (5 bases). Trimming removed 6 bases from V and 6 bases from J, with 11 bases in between. This CDR3 is 13 amino acids long. Germline V gives CDR1 WNHNN, CDR2 SYGVQD (reference sequence). CDR3 in amino acids: CASRKEAAGELFF. In DNA form, the CDR3 reads TGCGCCAGCAGGAAAGAAGCGGCCGGGGAGCTGTTTTTT.

The chain is built from TRBV10-1 and TRBJ1-2; TRBD1 aligns across 10 bases. CDR3 length equals 13 residues. The V gene end was trimmed by 4 bases and the J gene end by 5 bases; junction bases not matched to a gene: 1. Germline values: CDR1 WNHNN, CDR2 SYGVQD (reference sequence). The CDR3 is CASSADRGYGYTF. The CDR3 bases are TGCGCCAGCAGTGCGGACAGGGGGTATGGCTACACCTTC.

The chain is built from TRBV4-3 and TRBJ2-4; a possible D gene is TRBD2 (5 bases). Trimming removed 0 bases at V and 9 bases at J, with 18 bases between. The germline gives CDR1 LGHNA, CDR2 YSLEER. The CDR3 extends over 16 amino acids. For the CDR3, the DNA is TGCGCCAGCAGCCAAGATCCGGAAGGAGGCTTTGGCATTCAGTACTTC. It is translated as CASSQDPEGGFGIQYF.

This clone was counted ten times or more. The V call is TRBV2, the J call TRBJ1-2; no reliable D call. Germline V gives CDR1 SNHLY, CDR2 FYNNEI. This CDR3 is 12 amino acids long. Trimming stripped 6 bases from V and 7 bases from J, with 12 bases between. The CDR3: CASRGLFSGYTF. In DNA, the CDR3 is TGTGCCAGCAGAGGACTTTTCTCTGGCTACACCTTC. The complete variable domain, with remaining parts taken from reference TRBV2 and TRBJ1-2, reads EPEVTQTPSHQVTQMGQEVILRCVPISNHLYFYWYRQILGQKVEFLVSFYNNEISEKSEIFDDQFSVERPDGSNFTLKIRSTKLEDSAMYFCASRGLFSGYTFGSGTRLTVV.